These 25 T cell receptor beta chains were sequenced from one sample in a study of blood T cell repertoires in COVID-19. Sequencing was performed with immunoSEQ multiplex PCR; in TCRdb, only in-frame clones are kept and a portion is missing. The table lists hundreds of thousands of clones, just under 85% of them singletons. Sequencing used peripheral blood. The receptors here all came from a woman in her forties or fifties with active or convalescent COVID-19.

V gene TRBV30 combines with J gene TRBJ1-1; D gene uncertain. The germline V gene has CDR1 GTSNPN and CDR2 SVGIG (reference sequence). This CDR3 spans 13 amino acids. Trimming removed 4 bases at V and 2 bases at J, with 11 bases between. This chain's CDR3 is CAWTRGINTEAFF. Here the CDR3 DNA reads TGTGCCTGGACCCGGGGTATCAACACTGAAGCTTTCTTT.

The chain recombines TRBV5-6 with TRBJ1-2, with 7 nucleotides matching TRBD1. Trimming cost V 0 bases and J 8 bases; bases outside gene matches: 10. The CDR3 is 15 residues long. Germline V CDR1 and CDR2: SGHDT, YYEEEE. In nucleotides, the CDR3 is TGTGCCAGCAGCTTGGGGCAGGGGGTAATGTGGGGCTACACCTTC. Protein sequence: CASSLGQGVMWGYTF.

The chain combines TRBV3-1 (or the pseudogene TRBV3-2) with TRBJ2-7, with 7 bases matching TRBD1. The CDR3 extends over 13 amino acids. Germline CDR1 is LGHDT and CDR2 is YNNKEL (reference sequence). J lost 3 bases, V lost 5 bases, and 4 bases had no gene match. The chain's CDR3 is CASSTRQGYEQYF. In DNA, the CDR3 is TGTGCCAGCAGCACCCGACAGGGCTACGAGCAGTACTTC.

CDR3 coding DNA: TGTGCCAGCAGCTTTGGCAGGCAGTACAATGAGCAGTTCTTC. This translates into CASSFGRQYNEQFF. The chain joins TRBV11-2 to TRBJ2-1; D unresolved. The CDR3 is made up of 14 amino acids. The germline gives CDR1 SGHAT, CDR2 FQNNGV. The ends were cut back, 3 bases at V and 4 bases at J, with 10 bases in the middle.

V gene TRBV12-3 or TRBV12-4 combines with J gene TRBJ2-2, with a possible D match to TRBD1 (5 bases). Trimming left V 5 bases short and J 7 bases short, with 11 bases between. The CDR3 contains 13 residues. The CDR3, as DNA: TGTGCCAGCAGTGAGCTAAGGGGCGGGGAGCTGTTTTTT. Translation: CASSELRGGELFF.

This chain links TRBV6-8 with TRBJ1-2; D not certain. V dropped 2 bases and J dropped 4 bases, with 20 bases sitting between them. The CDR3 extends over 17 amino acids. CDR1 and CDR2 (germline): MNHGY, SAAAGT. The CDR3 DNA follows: TGTGCCAGCAGTTACAGCCGCCCGCCCCATGGAGTCTATGGCTACACCTTC. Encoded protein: CASSYSRPPHGVYGYTF.

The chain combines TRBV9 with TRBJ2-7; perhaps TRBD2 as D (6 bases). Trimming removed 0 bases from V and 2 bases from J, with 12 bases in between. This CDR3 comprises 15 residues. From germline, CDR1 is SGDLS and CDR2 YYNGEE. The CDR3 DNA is TGTGCCAGCAGCGTAGACGGGGACTTCACCTACGAGCAGTACTTC. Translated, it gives CASSVDGDFTYEQYF.

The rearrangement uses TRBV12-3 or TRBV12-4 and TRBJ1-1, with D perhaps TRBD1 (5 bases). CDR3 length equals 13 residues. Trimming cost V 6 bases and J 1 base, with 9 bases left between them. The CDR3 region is CASSRQSNTEAFF. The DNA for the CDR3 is TGTGCCAGCAGCCGACAGTCGAACACTGAAGCTTTCTTT.

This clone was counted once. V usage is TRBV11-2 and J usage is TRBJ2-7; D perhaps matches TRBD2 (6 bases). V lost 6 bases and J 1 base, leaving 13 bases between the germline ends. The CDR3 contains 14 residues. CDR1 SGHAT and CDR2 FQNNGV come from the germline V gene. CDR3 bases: TGTGCCAGCAGTCCGGGGGTGAAATCCTACGAGCAGTACTTC. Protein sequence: CASSPGVKSYEQYF.

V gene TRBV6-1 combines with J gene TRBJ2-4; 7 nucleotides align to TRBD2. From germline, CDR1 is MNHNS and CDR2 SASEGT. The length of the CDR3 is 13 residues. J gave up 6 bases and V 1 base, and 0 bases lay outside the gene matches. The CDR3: CASSEGGRNIQYF. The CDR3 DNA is TGTGCCAGCAGTGAAGGCGGGAGAAACATTCAGTACTTC.

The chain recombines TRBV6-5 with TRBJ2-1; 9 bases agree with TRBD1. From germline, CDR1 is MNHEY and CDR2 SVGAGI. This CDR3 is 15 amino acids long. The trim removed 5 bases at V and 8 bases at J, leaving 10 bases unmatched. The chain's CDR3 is CASSQRQGGGDEQFF. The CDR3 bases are TGTGCCAGCAGTCAAAGACAGGGGGGGGGAGATGAGCAGTTCTTC.

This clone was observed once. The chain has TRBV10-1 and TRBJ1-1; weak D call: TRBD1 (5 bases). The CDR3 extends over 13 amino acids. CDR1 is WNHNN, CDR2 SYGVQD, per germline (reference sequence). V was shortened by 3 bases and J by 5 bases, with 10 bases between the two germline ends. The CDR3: CASSDYGGTEAFF. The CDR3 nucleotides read TGCGCCAGCAGTGATTACGGGGGTACTGAAGCTTTCTTT.

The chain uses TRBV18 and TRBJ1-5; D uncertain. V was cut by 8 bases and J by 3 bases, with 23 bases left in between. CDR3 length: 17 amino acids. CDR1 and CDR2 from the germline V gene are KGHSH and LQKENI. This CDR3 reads CASALEGTISLNQPQHF. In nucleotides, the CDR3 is TGTGCCAGCGCCCTCGAAGGCACTATATCCCTCAATCAGCCCCAGCATTTT.

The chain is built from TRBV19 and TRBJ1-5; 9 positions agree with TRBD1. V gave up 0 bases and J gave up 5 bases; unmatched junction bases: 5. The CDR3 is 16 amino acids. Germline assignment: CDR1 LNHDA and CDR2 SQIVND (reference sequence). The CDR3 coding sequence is TGTGCCAGTAGTATAGATTCCCGGGACAGGGATCAGCCCCAGCATTTT. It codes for CASSIDSRDRDQPQHF. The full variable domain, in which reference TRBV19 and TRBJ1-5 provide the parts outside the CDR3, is DGGITQSPKYLFRKEGQNVTLSCEQNLNHDAMYWYRQDPGQGLRLIYYSQIVNDFQKGDIAEGYSVSREKKESFPLTVTSAQKNPTAFYLCASSIDSRDRDQPQHFGDGTRLSIL.

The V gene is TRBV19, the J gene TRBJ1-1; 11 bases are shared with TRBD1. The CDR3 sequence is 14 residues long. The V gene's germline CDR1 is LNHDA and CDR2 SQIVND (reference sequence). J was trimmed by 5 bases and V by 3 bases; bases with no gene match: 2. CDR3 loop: CASSIGTGGTEAFF. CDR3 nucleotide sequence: TGTGCCAGTAGTATCGGGACAGGGGGGACTGAAGCTTTCTTT.

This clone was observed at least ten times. In nucleotides, the CDR3 is TGTGCCAGCAGCTTAGTACCCGACACACGCTCCTACGAGCAGTACTTC. This codes for CASSLVPDTRSYEQYF. The chain links TRBV7-2 to TRBJ2-7; D is unresolved. The CDR3 is 16 residues long. Trimming removed 1 base from V and 0 bases from J, with 13 bases in between. CDR1 and CDR2 from the germline V gene are SGHTA and FQGNSA.

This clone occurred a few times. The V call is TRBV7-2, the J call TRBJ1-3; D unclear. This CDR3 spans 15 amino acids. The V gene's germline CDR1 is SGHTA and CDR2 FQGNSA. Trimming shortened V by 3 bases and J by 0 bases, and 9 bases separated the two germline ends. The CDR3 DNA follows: TGTGCCAGCAGCTTGGACTTTGTCTCTGGAAACACCATATATTTT. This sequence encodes CASSLDFVSGNTIYF.

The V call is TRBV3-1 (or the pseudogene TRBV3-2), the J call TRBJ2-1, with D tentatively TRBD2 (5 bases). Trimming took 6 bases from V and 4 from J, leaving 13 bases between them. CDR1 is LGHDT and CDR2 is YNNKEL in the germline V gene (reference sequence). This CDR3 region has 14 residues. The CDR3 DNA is TGTGCCAGCAGGCGGGCGCTAGCATACAATGAGCAGTTCTTC. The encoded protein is CASRRALAYNEQFF.

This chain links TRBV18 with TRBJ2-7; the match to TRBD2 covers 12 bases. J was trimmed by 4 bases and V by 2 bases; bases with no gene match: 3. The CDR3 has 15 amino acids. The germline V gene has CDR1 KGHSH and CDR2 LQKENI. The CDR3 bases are TGTGCCAGCTCACCAAGGACTAGCGGGATATACGAGCAGTACTTC. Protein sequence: CASSPRTSGIYEQYF.

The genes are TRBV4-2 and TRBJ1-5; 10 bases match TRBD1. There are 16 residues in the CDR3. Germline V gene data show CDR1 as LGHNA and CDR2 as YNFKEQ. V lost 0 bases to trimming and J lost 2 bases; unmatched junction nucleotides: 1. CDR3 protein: CASSQEGTGGNQPQHF. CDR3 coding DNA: TGTGCCAGCAGCCAAGAGGGGACAGGGGGCAATCAGCCCCAGCATTTT.

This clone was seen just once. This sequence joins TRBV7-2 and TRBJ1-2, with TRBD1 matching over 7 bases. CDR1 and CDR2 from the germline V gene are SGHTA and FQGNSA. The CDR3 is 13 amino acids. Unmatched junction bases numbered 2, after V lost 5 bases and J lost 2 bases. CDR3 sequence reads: CASSGTVNYGYTF. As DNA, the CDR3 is TGTGCCAGCAGCGGGACAGTAAACTATGGCTACACCTTC.

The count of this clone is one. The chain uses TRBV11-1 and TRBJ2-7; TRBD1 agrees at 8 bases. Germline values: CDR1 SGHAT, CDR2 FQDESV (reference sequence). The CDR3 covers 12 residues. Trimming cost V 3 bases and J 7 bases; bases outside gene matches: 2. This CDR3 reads CASSLDREEQYF. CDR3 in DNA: TGTGCCAGCAGCTTGGACAGGGAAGAGCAGTACTTC.

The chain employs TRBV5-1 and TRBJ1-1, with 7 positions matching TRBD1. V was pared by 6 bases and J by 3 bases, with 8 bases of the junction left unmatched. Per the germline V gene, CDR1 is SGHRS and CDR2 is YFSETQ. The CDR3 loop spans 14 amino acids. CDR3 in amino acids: CASKLQGQDTEAFF. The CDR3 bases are TGCGCCAGCAAACTACAGGGGCAGGACACTGAAGCTTTCTTT.

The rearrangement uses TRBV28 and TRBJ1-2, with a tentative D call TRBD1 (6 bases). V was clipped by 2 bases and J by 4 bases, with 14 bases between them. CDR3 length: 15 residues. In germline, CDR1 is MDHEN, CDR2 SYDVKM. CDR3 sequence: CASSLPQGGTYGYTF. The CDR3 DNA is TGTGCCAGCAGTTTACCACAGGGTGGTACCTATGGCTACACCTTC.

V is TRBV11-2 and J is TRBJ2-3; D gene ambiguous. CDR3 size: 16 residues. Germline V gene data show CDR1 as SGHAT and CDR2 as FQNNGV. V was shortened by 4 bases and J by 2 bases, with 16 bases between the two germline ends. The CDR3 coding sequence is TGTGCCAGCAGCTCTACCCGTGGTGGTTTCACAGATACGCAGTATTTT. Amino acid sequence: CASSSTRGGFTDTQYF.